This T cell receptor (beta chain) appears in the sequencing data of a study of human T cells and chemical hapten exposure. This clonotype was observed many times. MiXCR was run by TCRdb on the RACE reads, yielding one entry per CDR3 protein. The data show a few hundred thousand distinct CDR3 sequences, 5.5% seen once. The CDR3 sequence is 14 residues long. Germline values: CDR1 SNHLY, CDR2 FYNNEI. V gave up 7 bases and J gave up 5 bases; unmatched junction bases: 6. Time point denoted: pre-sensitization, week 0. The treatment denotes: therapeutic diphenylcyclopropenone sensitization with weekly scalp DPC.

This TCR derives from a woman aged 18-29 years with alopecia areata. Some clones in this sample may be carry-over from other donors' samples. V and J are TRBV2 and TRBJ1-4, with 8 bases lining up with TRBD1. The material was whole blood, obtained in connection with sensitization to the hapten diphenylcyclopropenone (DPC). The CDR3 DNA follows: TGTGCCAGCACTAGGGGACAGGCAAATGAAAAACTGTTTTTT. Translated: CASTRGQANEKLFF.